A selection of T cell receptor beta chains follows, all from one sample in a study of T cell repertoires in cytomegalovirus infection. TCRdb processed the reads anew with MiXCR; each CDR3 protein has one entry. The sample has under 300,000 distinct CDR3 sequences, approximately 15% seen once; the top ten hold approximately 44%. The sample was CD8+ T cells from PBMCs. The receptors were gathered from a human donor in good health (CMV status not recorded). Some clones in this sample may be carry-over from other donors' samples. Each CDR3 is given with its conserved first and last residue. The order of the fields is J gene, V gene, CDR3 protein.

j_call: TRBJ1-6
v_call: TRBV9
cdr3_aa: CASSGEGAGDYSPLHF

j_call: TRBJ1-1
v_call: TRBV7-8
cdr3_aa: CASSLEFTWAEAFF

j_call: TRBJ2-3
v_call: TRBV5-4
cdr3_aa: CASSLGPAASTDTQYF

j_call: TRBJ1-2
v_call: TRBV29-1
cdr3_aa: CSVDRGAKDGYTF

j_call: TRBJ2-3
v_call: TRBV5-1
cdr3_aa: CASSLGTGLYTDTQYF

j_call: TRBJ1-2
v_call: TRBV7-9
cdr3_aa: CASSLGPVNGYTF

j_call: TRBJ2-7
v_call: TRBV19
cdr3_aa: CASSISQGAFYEQYF

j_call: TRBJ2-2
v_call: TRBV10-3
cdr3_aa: CAISDRDRVNTGELFF

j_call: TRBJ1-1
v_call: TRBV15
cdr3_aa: CATSRSHSVLKTEAFF

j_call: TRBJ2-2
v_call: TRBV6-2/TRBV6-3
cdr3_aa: CASKFPGTGELFF

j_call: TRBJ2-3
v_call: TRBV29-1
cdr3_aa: CSVETDSLRDTQYF

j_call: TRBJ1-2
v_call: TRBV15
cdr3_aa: CATSRVGSDPTNYGYTF

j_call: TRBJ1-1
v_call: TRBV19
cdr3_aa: CASSILSTDEAFF

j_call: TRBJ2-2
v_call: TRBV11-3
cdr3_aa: CASSLRSTNTGELFF

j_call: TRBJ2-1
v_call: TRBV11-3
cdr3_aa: CASSPRPGTVNNEQFF

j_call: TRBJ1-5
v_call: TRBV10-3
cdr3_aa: CAISDRGSNQPQHF

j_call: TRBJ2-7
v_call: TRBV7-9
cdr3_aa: CASSSGAGGWEQYF

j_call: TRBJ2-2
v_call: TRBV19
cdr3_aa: CASSRTLGNTGELFF

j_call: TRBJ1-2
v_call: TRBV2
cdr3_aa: CASSDVVFGYYGYTF

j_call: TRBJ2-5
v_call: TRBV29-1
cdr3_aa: CSVELTKRGQETQYF

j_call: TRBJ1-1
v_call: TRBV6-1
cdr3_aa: CASARGNTEAFF

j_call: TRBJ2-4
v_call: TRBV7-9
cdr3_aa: CASSTRQANIQYF

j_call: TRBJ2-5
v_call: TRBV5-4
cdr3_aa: CASSFVSEETQYF

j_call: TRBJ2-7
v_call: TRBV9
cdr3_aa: CASSVGRMSYEQYF

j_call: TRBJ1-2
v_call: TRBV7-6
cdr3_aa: CASSLALGSYYGYTF

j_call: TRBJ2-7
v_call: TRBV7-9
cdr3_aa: CASSSPQGPKTYEQYF

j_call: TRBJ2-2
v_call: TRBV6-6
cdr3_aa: CASSYSPGGYTGELFF

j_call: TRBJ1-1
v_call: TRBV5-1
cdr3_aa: CASSEGQAANTEAFF

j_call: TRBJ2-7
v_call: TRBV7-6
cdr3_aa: CASSVRRGDSYEQYF

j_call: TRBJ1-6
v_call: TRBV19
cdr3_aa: CASGLSRNSPLHF

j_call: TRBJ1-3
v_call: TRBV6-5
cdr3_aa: CASSYSGQSSGNTIYF

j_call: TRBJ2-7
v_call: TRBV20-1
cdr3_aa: CSARDDRGYYEQYF

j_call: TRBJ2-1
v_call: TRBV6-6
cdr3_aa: CASSYSTLAKSDNEQFF

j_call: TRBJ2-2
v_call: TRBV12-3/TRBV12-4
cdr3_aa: CASSLIGPGELFF

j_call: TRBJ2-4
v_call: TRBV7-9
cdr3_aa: CASSSRTGERDIQYF

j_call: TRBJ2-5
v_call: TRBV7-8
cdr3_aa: CASSLGRGLTSGGRETQYF

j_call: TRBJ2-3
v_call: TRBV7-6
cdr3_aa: CASSLAGAAQDTQYF